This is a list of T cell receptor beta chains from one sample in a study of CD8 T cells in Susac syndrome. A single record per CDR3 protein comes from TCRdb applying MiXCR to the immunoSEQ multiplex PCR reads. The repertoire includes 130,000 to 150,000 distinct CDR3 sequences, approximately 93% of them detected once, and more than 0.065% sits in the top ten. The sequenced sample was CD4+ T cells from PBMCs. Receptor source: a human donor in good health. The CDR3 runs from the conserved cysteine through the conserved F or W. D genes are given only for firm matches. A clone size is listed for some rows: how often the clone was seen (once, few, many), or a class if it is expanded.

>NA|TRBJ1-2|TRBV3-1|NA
CASSQAGRSYGYTF
TGTGCCAGCAGCCAAGCTGGTCGGAGCTATGGCTACACCTTC
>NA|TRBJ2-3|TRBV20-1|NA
CSARDEAPWRDTQYF
TGCAGTGCTAGAGACGAGGCGCCGTGGCGCGATACGCAGTATTTT
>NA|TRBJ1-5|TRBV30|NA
CAWSAGNQPQHF
TGTGCCTGGAGTGCGGGCAATCAGCCCCAGCATTTT
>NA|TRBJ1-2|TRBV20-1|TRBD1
CSATTGGALYGYTF
TGCAGTGCAACAACAGGGGGCGCACTCTATGGCTACACCTTC
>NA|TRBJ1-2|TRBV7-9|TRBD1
CASSSQGEGYTF
TGTGCCAGCAGCTCGCAGGGGGAAGGCTACACCTTC
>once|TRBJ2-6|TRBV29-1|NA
CSVEDAHGISGFGANVLTF
TGCAGCGTTGAAGATGCCCACGGAATCTCTGGTTTCGGGGCCAACGTCCTGACTTTC
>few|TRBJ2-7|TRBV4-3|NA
CASSQVNLVVRDEQYF
TGCGCCAGCAGCCAAGTTAACCTCGTGGTCAGAGACGAGCAGTACTTC
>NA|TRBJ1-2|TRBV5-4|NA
CASSLTGSLYGYTF
TGTGCCAGCAGCTTGACGGGATCATTATATGGCTACACCTTC
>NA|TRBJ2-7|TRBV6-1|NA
CASSAPGGTYEQYF
TGTGCCAGCAGTGCCCCCGGCGGAACCTACGAGCAGTACTTC
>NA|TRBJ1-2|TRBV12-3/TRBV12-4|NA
CASSFNGGRDYGYTF
TGTGCCAGCAGTTTCAACGGGGGGCGCGACTATGGCTACACCTTC
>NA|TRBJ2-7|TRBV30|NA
CAWSATTNYEQYF
TGTGCCTGGAGTGCCACTACCAACTACGAGCAGTACTTC
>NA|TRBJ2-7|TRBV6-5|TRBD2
CASRPGVAGGEQYF
TGTGCCAGCAGACCCGGGGTAGCGGGAGGCGAGCAGTACTTC
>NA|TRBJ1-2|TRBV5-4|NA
CASSLKGYYGYTF
TGTGCCAGCAGCTTGAAGGGTTACTATGGCTACACCTTC
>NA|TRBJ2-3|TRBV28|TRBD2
CASMRETTDTQYF
TGTGCCAGCATGCGGGAGACCACAGATACGCAGTATTTT
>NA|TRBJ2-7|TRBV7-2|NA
CASSPTGAVYEQYF
TGTGCCAGCAGCCCCACTGGCGCGGTCTACGAGCAGTACTTC
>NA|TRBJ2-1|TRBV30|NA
CAWSRGFAYNEQFF
TGTGCCTGGTCTCGCGGGTTTGCCTACAATGAGCAGTTCTTC
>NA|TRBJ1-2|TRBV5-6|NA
CASSLSPQANYGYTF
TGTGCCAGCAGCTTGTCGCCACAAGCTAACTATGGCTACACCTTC
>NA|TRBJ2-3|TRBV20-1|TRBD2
CSAERLAVSTDTQYF
TGCAGTGCCGAGAGACTAGCGGTTAGCACAGATACGCAGTATTTT
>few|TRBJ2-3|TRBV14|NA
CASSQGRSTDTQYF
TGTGCCAGCAGCCAAGGGAGGAGCACAGATACGCAGTATTTT
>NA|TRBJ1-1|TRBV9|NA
CASSVVVGYNTEAFF
TGTGCCAGCAGCGTAGTCGTGGGCTATAACACTGAAGCTTTCTTT
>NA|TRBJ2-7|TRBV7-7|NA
CASSQDLDYEQYF
TGTGCCAGCAGCCAGGACTTGGACTACGAGCAGTACTTC
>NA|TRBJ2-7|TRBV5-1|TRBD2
CASSLGAGSTYEQYF
TGCGCCAGCAGCTTGGGAGCGGGGTCTACCTACGAGCAGTACTTC
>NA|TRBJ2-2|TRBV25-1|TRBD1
CASRVRGLDTGELFF
TGTGCCAGCAGGGTCAGGGGGCTGGACACCGGGGAGCTGTTTTTT
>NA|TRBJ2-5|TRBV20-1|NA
CSARTPQGMTQYF
TGCAGTGCTAGAACACCTCAGGGGATGACCCAGTACTTC
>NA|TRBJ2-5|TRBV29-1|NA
CSVAPGSQETQYF
TGCAGCGTTGCCCCAGGGTCCCAAGAGACCCAGTACTTC
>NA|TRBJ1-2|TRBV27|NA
CASRTGDTGYTF
TGTGCCAGCAGGACCGGGGATACTGGCTACACCTTC
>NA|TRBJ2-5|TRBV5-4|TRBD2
CASSPDPFRLAGGQETQYF
TGTGCCAGCAGCCCCGATCCATTCCGACTAGCGGGAGGGCAAGAGACCCAGTACTTC
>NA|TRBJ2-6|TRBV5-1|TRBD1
CASSSGQGASGANVLTF
TGCGCCAGCAGCTCTGGACAGGGGGCGAGTGGGGCCAACGTCCTGACTTTC
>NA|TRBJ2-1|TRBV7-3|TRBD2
CASSLVGSGTYNEQFF
TGTGCCAGCAGCTTAGTCGGCAGCGGGACTTACAATGAGCAGTTCTTC
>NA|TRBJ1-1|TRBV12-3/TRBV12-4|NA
CASSFSWGRTEAFF
TGTGCCAGCAGCTTCTCGTGGGGGAGGACTGAAGCTTTCTTT
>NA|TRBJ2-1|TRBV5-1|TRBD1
CASSLGTGQTQFF
TGCGCCAGCAGCTTGGGTACGGGACAGACCCAGTTCTTC
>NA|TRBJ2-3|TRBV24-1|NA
CATSDPITDTQYF
TGTGCCACCAGTGATCCAATAACAGATACGCAGTATTTT
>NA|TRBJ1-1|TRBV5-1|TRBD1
CASSLVTGPNTEAFF
TGCGCCAGCAGCTTGGTGACAGGGCCCAACACTGAAGCTTTCTTT
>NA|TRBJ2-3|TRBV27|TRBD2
CASSWSIRERDRTDTQYF
TGTGCCAGCAGTTGGAGTATCCGAGAGCGGGACCGCACAGATACGCAGTATTTT
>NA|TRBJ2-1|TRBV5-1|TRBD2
CASSFTSGAPGEQFF
TGCGCCAGCAGCTTTACTAGCGGGGCCCCGGGTGAGCAGTTCTTC
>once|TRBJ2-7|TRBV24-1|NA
CATSDTSSGTPYEQYF
TGTGCCACCAGTGATACCTCAAGCGGAACCCCCTACGAGCAGTACTTC
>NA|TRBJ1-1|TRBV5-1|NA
CASSGPGTNTEAFF
TGCGCCAGCAGCGGACCAGGGACGAACACTGAAGCTTTCTTT
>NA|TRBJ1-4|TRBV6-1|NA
CASRGRLGKLFF
TGTGCCAGCAGAGGACGGCTTGGAAAACTGTTTTTT
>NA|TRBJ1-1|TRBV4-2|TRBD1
CASSPGEGQGVSEAFF
TGTGCCAGCAGCCCAGGTGAGGGACAGGGGGTTTCCGAAGCTTTCTTT
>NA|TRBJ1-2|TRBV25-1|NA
CASRGGQSSYGYTF
TGTGCCAGCAGAGGAGGGCAGTCCTCCTATGGCTACACCTTC
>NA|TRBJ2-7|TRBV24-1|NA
CATGKGTGQQASYEQYF
TGTGCCACCGGGAAGGGAACTGGGCAGCAGGCCTCCTACGAGCAGTACTTC
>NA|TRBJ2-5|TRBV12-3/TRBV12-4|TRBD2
CASSRSGDWKETQYF
TGTGCCAGCAGCCGTAGCGGGGACTGGAAAGAGACCCAGTACTTC
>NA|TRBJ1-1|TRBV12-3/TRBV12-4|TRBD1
CASSKIQGAGTTEAFF
TGTGCCAGCAGTAAAATACAGGGGGCTGGGACCACTGAAGCTTTCTTT
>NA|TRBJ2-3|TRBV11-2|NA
CASSVGLSTDTQYF
TGTGCCAGCAGCGTGGGGCTTAGCACAGATACGCAGTATTTT
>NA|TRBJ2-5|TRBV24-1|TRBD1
CATSQGAKETQYF
TGTGCCACCAGTCAGGGGGCCAAGGAGACCCAGTACTTC
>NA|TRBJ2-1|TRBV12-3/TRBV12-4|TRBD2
CASRERGSYNEQFF
TGTGCCAGCAGGGAGCGGGGCTCCTACAATGAGCAGTTCTTC
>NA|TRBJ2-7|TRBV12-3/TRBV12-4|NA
CASSFLTSSYEQYF
TGTGCCAGCAGTTTTCTAACAAGCTCCTACGAGCAGTACTTC
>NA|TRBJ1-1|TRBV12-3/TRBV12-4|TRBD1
CASTLTGGLTEAFF
TGTGCCAGCACCCTTACAGGGGGGCTCACTGAAGCTTTCTTT